The 12 T cell receptor beta chains reported below all come from one sample, sequenced in a study of T cells in Graves' hyperthyroidism and ophthalmopathy. RNA transcripts yielded amplified TCR beta CDR3 regions. When the TCR CDR3 underwent first-round RT-PCR, the HTBI primer set was used. A single record per CDR3 protein comes from TCRdb applying MiXCR to the multiplex PCR reads. The sample lists some 570,000 distinct CDR3 sequences, 17% seen once, with 17% in the top ten. Sample: blood. The receptors stem from a woman between 18 and 30 years old with Graves' ophthalmopathy.

Ten or more counts support this clonotype. The chain employs TRBV28 and TRBJ2-3; 15 nucleotides align to TRBD2. The CDR3 loop spans 16 amino acids. CDR1 MDHEN and CDR2 SYDVKM come from the germline V gene. The J segment lost 0 bases and the V segment lost 6 bases, leaving 1 base of the junction unmatched. In DNA form, the CDR3 reads TGTGCCAGCAGGGGACTAGCGGGAGGTAGCACAGATACGCAGTATTTT. Its translation is CASRGLAGGSTDTQYF.

This clonotype was detected a few times. The chain recombines TRBV27 with TRBJ2-3; tentatively, D is TRBD1 or TRBD2 (6 bases each). Germline CDR1 is MNHEY and CDR2 is SMNVEV (reference sequence). V lost 3 bases, J lost 3 bases, and 13 bases lay in between. The CDR3 is 15 residues long. The CDR3 DNA reads as TGTGCCAGCAGTTTTACGGGGGCCGCGACAGATACGCAGTATTTT. Translating gives CASSFTGAATDTQYF.

This clonotype was detected ten times or more. The V and J genes are TRBV2 and TRBJ2-1; D uncertain. The germline V gene encodes CDR1 SNHLY and CDR2 FYNNEI. V was trimmed by 4 bases and J by 1 base, leaving 11 bases between them. CDR3 length equals 15 residues. Written as DNA, the CDR3 is TGTGCCAGCAGTGTGGCAGCCCCATCCTACAATGAGCAGTTCTTC. The encoded protein is CASSVAAPSYNEQFF.

This clonotype was detected only a few times. V usage is TRBV28 and J usage is TRBJ2-6; tentatively, D is TRBD1 (6 bases). V was cut by 5 bases and J by 1 base, with 15 bases left in between. CDR1 is MDHEN, CDR2 SYDVKM, per germline. This CDR3 has 17 residues. CDR3 nucleotide sequence: TGTGCCAGCAGTGCCAGCAGGGGACATTCTGGGGCCAACGTCCTGACTTTC. Translated: CASSASRGHSGANVLTF.

This clonotype was detected ten times or more. The chain has TRBV2 and TRBJ2-2; 8 nucleotides agree with TRBD2. The CDR3 covers 15 residues. Germline V gives CDR1 SNHLY, CDR2 FYNNEI. J lost 2 bases, V lost 5 bases, and 4 bases had no gene match. The CDR3 DNA sequence: TGTGCCAGCAGTACACTAGCGGTTAACACCGGGGAGCTGTTTTTT. This sequence encodes CASSTLAVNTGELFF.

J is TRBJ1-3 and V is TRBV12-5, with D possibly TRBD1 on 5 matching bases. The CDR3 extends over 15 amino acids. V shed 2 bases and J shed 4 bases, with 12 bases lying between them. Germline V CDR1 and CDR2: LGHNT, FRNRAP. The CDR3 DNA is TGTGCTAGTGGTTTGTGCGGGGGAGGCGGAAACACCATATATTTT. It specifies CASGLCGGGGNTIYF.

This clonotype has more than one count but fewer than ten. The chain couples TRBV6-1 to TRBJ1-6, with 8 bases that match TRBD1. CDR1 is MNHNS and CDR2 is SASEGT in the germline V gene. After removal of 10 bases from V and 1 base from J, the junction contained 6 bases not matched to a gene. This CDR3 is built from 15 residues. The CDR3 DNA reads TGTGCCACAGGACAGGGAGGATCCTATAATTCACCCCTCCACTTT. Translation: CATGQGGSYNSPLHF.

This clonotype appeared many times. The genes are TRBV30 and TRBJ2-2, with TRBD2 matching over 7 bases. The CDR3 spans 15 residues. The trim removed 1 base at V and 2 bases at J, leaving 4 bases unmatched. Germline-derived CDR1 and CDR2 are GTSNPN and SVGIG (reference sequence). The CDR3 sequence is CAWSGSGSNTGELFF. CDR3 sequence (DNA): TGTGCCTGGAGTGGTAGCGGGTCAAACACCGGGGAGCTGTTTTTT.

This clonotype has a count of ten or more. The genes are TRBV7-9 and TRBJ1-2; the D is unclear. Germline V gene data show CDR1 as SEHNR and CDR2 as FQNEAQ (reference sequence). Trimming stripped 2 bases from V and 8 bases from J, with 15 bases between. The CDR3 runs 14 residues. CDR3 sequence reads: CASSLTRVLTGYTF. The CDR3 region has the DNA TGTGCCAGCAGCTTAACCCGGGTCCTTACGGGCTACACCTTC.

Remarks on this clonotype: This may come from a read error, since a much larger clone is one base off. The chain recombines TRBV6-2 or TRBV6-3 with TRBJ1-5; D remains unclear. Germline CDR1 reads MNHEY; CDR2 reads SVGEGT. Trimming removed 4 bases from V and 2 bases from J, with 15 bases in between. The CDR3 loop spans 16 amino acids. CDR3 protein: CASSSSPREGNQPQHF. The CDR3 nucleotides read TGTGCCAGCAGTTCCTCCCCTCGGGAGGGCAATCAGCCCCAGCATTTT.

The sample holds many counts of this clonotype. This chain links TRBV20-1 with TRBJ1-1; D might be TRBD1 (6 bases). Per germline, CDR1 DFQATT and CDR2 SNEGSKA (reference sequence). The CDR3 has 13 amino acids. The V end lost 7 bases, the J end lost 3 bases, and 15 bases lay between the germline ends. Here the CDR3 reads CSVPDRWDTEAFF. The CDR3 nucleotides are TGCAGTGTCCCCGACAGGTGGGACACTGAAGCTTTCTTT.

This clonotype occurred many times. The rearrangement joins TRBV7-3 to TRBJ2-5, with 9 bases identical to TRBD2. The CDR3 runs to 15 residues. Germline-derived CDR1 and CDR2 are SGHTA and FQGTGA. Trimming removed 4 bases from V and 5 bases from J; junction bases left unmatched: 8. CDR3 region: CASSWGTSRTETQYF. CDR3 coding DNA: TGTGCCAGCAGCTGGGGGACTAGCCGGACGGAGACCCAGTACTTC.